The source of this T cell receptor beta chain is a study of T cells in Graves' hyperthyroidism and ophthalmopathy. Study results and limitations: Using 13 V-J features, a model discriminated ophthalmopathy from stable hyperthyroidism.

This CDR3 is built from 14 residues. The V and J ends lost 8 bases and 1 base respectively, with 12 bases between them. CDR1 LNHDA and CDR2 SQIVND come from the germline V gene (reference sequence). As regards this clonotype: Its antigen is as yet unknown.

RNA transcripts served as the template for amplifying TCR beta CDR3 regions. The HTBI primer set drove a first-round RT-PCR of the TCR CDR3. MiXCR was run by TCRdb on the multiplex PCR reads, yielding one entry per CDR3 protein. The sample consists of 250,000 to 300,000 distinct CDR3 sequences, roughly 15% of them appearing once. Sequencing used blood. The chain carries TRBV19 and TRBJ1-5; D not certain. This TCR came from a woman aged 50 to 65 with Graves' hyperthyroidism that later progressed to Graves' ophthalmopathy. The CDR3 loop is CASLDSESNQPQHF. The CDR3 DNA reads TGTGCCAGTTTGGATTCGGAAAGCAATCAGCCCCAGCATTTT.